Reported below is one T cell receptor beta chain. Its specificity is unknown. This sample was taken from a study of cytomegalovirus exposure and HLA in healthy donors. Findings of the study overall: The authors judged a highly shared variant cluster likely a sequencing artifact. At a 0.05 false discovery rate, a later analysis found some 18,000 TCR beta sequences to be associated with HLA alleles. Later analysis associated a missense DCLRE1C variant with TCR beta V- and J-gene trimming.

Both 60 Vbeta primers and 13 Jbeta primers went into the PCR. Method: immunoSEQ multiplex PCR; TCRdb's copy keeps in-frame clones and lacks some. The profile shows about 200,000 clones, more than 85% of them singletons. The CDR3 totals 12 residues. V was shortened by 5 bases and J by 6 bases, with 10 bases between the two germline ends. From germline, CDR1 is SGHNT and CDR2 YENEEA. The specimen sequenced was PBMCs. This chain joins TRBV11-3 and TRBJ1-1, with D perhaps matching TRBD1 (5 bases). This TCR was recovered from a woman younger than 30 in good health and CMV-seronegative. The CDR3 region is CASSRDSSEAFF. As DNA, the CDR3 is TGTGCCAGCAGCCGGGACTCGTCTGAAGCTTTCTTT.